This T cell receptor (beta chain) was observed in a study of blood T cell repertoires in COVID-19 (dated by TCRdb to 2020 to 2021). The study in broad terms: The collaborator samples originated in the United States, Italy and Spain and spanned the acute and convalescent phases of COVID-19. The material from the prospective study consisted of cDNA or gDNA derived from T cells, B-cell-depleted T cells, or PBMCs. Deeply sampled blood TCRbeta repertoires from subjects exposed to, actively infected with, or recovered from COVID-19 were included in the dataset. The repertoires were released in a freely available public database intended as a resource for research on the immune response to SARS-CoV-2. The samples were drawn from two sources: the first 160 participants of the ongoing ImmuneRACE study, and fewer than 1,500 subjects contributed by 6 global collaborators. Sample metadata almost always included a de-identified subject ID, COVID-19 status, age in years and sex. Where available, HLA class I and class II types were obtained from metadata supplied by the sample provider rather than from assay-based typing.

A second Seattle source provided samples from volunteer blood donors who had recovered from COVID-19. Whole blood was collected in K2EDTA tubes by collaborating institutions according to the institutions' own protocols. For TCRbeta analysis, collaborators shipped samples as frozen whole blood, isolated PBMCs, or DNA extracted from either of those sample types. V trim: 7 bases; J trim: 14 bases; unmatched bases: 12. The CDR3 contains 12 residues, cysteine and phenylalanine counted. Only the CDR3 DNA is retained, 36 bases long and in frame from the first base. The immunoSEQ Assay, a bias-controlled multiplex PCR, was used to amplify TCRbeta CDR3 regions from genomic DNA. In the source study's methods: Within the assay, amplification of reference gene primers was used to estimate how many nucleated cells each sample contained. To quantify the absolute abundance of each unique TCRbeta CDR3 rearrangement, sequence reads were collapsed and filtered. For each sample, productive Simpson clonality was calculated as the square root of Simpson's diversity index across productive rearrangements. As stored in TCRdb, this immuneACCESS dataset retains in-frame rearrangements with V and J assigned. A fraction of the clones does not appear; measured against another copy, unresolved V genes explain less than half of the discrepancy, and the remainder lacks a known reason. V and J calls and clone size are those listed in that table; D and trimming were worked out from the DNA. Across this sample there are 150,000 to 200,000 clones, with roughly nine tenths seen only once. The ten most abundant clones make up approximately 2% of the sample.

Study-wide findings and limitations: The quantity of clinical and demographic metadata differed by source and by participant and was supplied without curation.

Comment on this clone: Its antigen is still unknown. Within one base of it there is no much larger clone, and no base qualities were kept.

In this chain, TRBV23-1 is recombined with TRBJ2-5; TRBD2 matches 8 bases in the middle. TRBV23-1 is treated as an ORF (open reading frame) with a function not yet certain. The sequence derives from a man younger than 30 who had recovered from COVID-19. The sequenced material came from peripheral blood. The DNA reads TGCGCCAGCATATGCGGGGGGAGAGGAGATTACTTC. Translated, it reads CASICGGRGDYF.